A single sample is the source of the 28 T cell receptor beta chains below, sequenced in a study of shared clonotypes between healthy human individuals. Terminally differentiated effector memory CD45RA+ cells were excluded from the naive CD8 cells, which were CD45RO-negative and positively selected for CCR7. Clones were sequenced by immunoSEQ multiplex PCR, and TCRdb holds only the in-frame ones, with some missing. This table holds 550,000 to 600,000 clones, roughly 98% found once. The specimen sequenced was naive CD8+ T cells sorted from blood. These receptors originate from a young man in good health.

V usage is TRBV28 and J usage is TRBJ2-7; the match to TRBD2 covers 9 bases. The CDR3 runs 21 residues. Germline CDR1 reads MDHEN; CDR2 reads SYDVKM. V lost 4 bases, J lost 0 bases, and 22 bases stayed unmatched. In nucleotides, the CDR3 is TGTGCCAGCAGTTATCCAGGGACACCAACGAGTGCGGGAGGGTCCTCCTACGAGCAGTACTTC. Translating it yields CASSYPGTPTSAGGSSYEQYF. The whole variable domain, remainder taken from reference TRBV28 and TRBJ2-7, is DVKVTQSSRYLVKRTGEKVFLECVQDMDHENMFWYRQDPGLGLRLIYFSYDVKMKEKGDIPEGYSVSREKKERFSLILESASTNQTSMYLCASSYPGTPTSAGGSSYEQYFGPGTRLTVT.

V and J are TRBV9 and TRBJ2-1, with D possibly called TRBD1 or TRBD2 (5 bases each). Germline-derived CDR1 and CDR2 are SGDLS and YYNGEE. There are 13 residues in the CDR3. The V end was cut by 7 bases, the J end by 7 bases, with 15 bases between. The CDR3 DNA sequence: TGTGCCAGCTCATCGGGGCCACGGAATGAGCAGTTCTTC. Its translation is CASSSGPRNEQFF.

The chain has TRBV5-5 and TRBJ2-6; D is perhaps TRBD2 (5 bases). This CDR3 region has 18 residues. Trimming cost V 7 bases and J 5 bases, with 25 bases left between them. The germline V gene has CDR1 SGHKS and CDR2 YYEKEE (reference sequence). The CDR3 region has the DNA TGTGCCAGCGGGAGAGTTGTTCTCGCACAAATTCGGGCCAACGTCCTGACTTTC. Its translation is CASGRVVLAQIRANVLTF.

The V call is TRBV7-6, the J call TRBJ2-3, with 11 bases identical to TRBD2. The germline CDR1 and CDR2 sequences are SGHVS and FNYEAQ. The CDR3 totals 15 residues. With 5 bases clipped from V and 4 bases from J, the junction kept 5 bases outside the gene matches. The DNA for the CDR3 is TGTGCCAGCAGCCATCTAGCGGGAGGTGCAGATACGCAGTATTTT. Its protein product is CASSHLAGGADTQYF.

The CDR3 spells CASSYSFEGKTDTQYF. For the CDR3, the DNA is TGTGCCAGCAGTTACTCGTTCGAGGGAAAGACAGATACGCAGTATTTT. V is TRBV6-6 and J is TRBJ2-3; D might be TRBD2 (5 bases). V lost 0 bases and J lost 3, with 13 bases in between. This CDR3 has 16 amino acids. CDR1 and CDR2 from the germline V gene are MNHNY and SVGAGI (reference sequence).

In this sample, this clone turned up once. This chain joins TRBV15 and TRBJ2-2; D might be TRBD2 (5 bases). The CDR3 consists of 14 residues. With 8 bases removed from V and 6 bases from J, the gap between germline ends came to 16 bases. The germline V gene encodes CDR1 LNHNV and CDR2 YYDKDF (reference sequence). Here the CDR3 DNA reads TGTGCCACCGCCGGTACTAGGTCTTCCGGGGAGCTGTTTTTT. As protein: CATAGTRSSGELFF.

As DNA, the CDR3 is TGTGCCAGCAGTGATGAAGAGGGAAGGAACACTGAAGCTTTCTTT. Residues: CASSDEEGRNTEAFF. The V and J genes are TRBV2 and TRBJ1-1; D uncertain. Germline V CDR1 and CDR2: SNHLY, FYNNEI. This CDR3 spans 15 amino acids. Trimming cost V 3 bases and J 1 base, with 12 bases left between them.

This chain connects TRBV9 to TRBJ2-1; 8 bases are a match to TRBD2. V lost 4 bases, J lost 8 bases, and 17 bases stayed unmatched. CDR3 size: 17 residues. The V gene's germline CDR1 is SGDLS and CDR2 YYNGEE. The CDR3 coding sequence is TGTGCCAGCAGCCCCTGGCCGGCGGGAGGAGGTGGTGATGAGCAGTTCTTC. Translating gives CASSPWPAGGGGDEQFF. The full variable domain, its missing parts supplied by reference TRBV9 and TRBJ2-1, is DSGVTQTPKHLITATGQRVTLRCSPRSGDLSVYWYQQSLDQGLQFLIQYYNGEERAKGNILERFSAQQFPDLHSELNLSSLELGDSALYFCASSPWPAGGGGDEQFFGPGTRLTVL.

The J gene is TRBJ2-7, the V gene TRBV7-9, with TRBD1 matching 8 bases. Germline V CDR1 and CDR2: SEHNR, FQNEAQ (reference sequence). The CDR3 extends over 18 amino acids. V lost 11 bases and J lost 4; bases outside the gene matches: 25. The CDR3: CASTPTIDFDRGVYEQYF. Written as DNA, the CDR3 is TGTGCCTCAACTCCCACAATAGATTTCGACAGGGGTGTTTACGAGCAGTACTTC.

The chain couples TRBV13 to TRBJ2-2; D remains unclear. Germline V gene sequence: CDR1 PRHDT, CDR2 FYEKMQ (reference sequence). CDR3 size: 17 residues. The V end was cut by 5 bases, the J end by 1 base, with 17 bases between. The CDR3 loop is CASSAFPQFLNTGELFF. The CDR3 bases are TGTGCCAGCAGCGCTTTCCCCCAATTCTTGAACACCGGGGAGCTGTTTTTT.

V is TRBV11-2 and J is TRBJ2-7, with D possibly being TRBD2 (7 bases). Germline CDR1 reads SGHAT; CDR2 reads FQNNGV. The CDR3 contains 18 residues. Trimming took off 0 bases at V and 2 bases at J, with 20 bases between the two ends. DNA for the CDR3: TGTGCCAGCAGCTTAGATAGATGGGGGGGGCCCACGACCTACGAGCAGTACTTC. Translation gives CASSLDRWGGPTTYEQYF.

The chain is built from TRBV7-2 and TRBJ2-1; D might be TRBD1 (5 bases). V was trimmed by 5 bases and J by 4 bases, leaving 15 bases between them. The germline V gene has CDR1 SGHTA and CDR2 FQGNSA. The CDR3 extends over 15 amino acids. In DNA, the CDR3 is TGTGCCAGCAGCCTTTGGGGCGGATCTTACAATGAGCAGTTCTTC. Translating it yields CASSLWGGSYNEQFF.

Comment on this clone: Other DNA sequences from this sample encode an identical CDR3 as well. J is TRBJ2-5 and V is TRBV7-9, with D possibly TRBD1 on 6 matching bases. V lost 0 bases to trimming and J lost 2 bases, with 7 bases between them. The CDR3 consists of 14 residues. Germline V CDR1 and CDR2: SEHNR, FQNEAQ (reference sequence). The chain's CDR3 is CASSLATGQETQYF. In DNA, the CDR3 is TGTGCCAGCAGCTTAGCTACAGGGCAAGAGACCCAGTACTTC.

This chain uses TRBV29-1 with TRBJ2-7; D gene uncertain. The CDR3 is 13 amino acids. Germline V gene sequence: CDR1 SQVTM, CDR2 ANQGSEA. V shed 4 bases and J shed 1 base, with 11 bases lying between them. CDR3: CSVAQANSYEQYF. The CDR3 region has the DNA TGCAGCGTTGCACAAGCTAATTCCTACGAGCAGTACTTC.

About this clone: The sample carries other DNA sequences with the same CDR3. The V call is TRBV13, the J call TRBJ2-2; 12 nucleotides agree with TRBD2. The trim removed 5 bases at V and 5 bases at J, leaving 6 bases unmatched. Germline CDR1 PRHDT, CDR2 FYEKMQ (reference sequence). The length of the CDR3 is 16 residues. The CDR3 nucleotides read TGTGCCAGCAGCAAAGGACTAGCGGGAAATACCGGGGAGCTGTTTTTT. As protein: CASSKGLAGNTGELFF.

As DNA, the CDR3 is TGTGCCAGCAGTTCCCTTTTCAATGAGCAGTTCTTC. This gives the protein CASSSLFNEQFF. J is TRBJ2-1 and V is TRBV27, with D unclear. The CDR3 is 12 amino acids. V was shortened by 4 bases and J by 6 bases, with 7 bases between the two germline ends. CDR1 is MNHEY, CDR2 SMNVEV, per germline (reference sequence).

The gene calls are TRBV4-3 and TRBJ1-1, with D possibly being TRBD1 (5 bases). V lost 0 bases and J lost 7, with 15 bases in between. Germline CDR1 is LGHNA and CDR2 is YSLEER. The CDR3 runs to 15 residues. The chain's CDR3 is CASSQERGEGIEAFF. The CDR3 DNA reads as TGCGCCAGCAGCCAAGAGAGAGGGGAGGGGATTGAAGCTTTCTTT.

The rearrangement links TRBV14 to TRBJ2-7; a possible D gene is TRBD2 (7 bases). This CDR3 has 15 amino acids. V was cut by 0 bases and J by 9 bases, with 18 bases left in between. Germline V gene sequence: CDR1 SGHDN, CDR2 FVKESK. The CDR3 DNA sequence: TGTGCCAGCAGCCAAGAGGCCGGGGGGCTTTATGGGCAGTACTTC. Translation: CASSQEAGGLYGQYF.

This clone was seen only once. Other DNA sequences in this sample translate to the same CDR3. The chain recombines TRBV27 with TRBJ2-7; possibly TRBD1 for D (6 bases). Trimming took off 3 bases at V and 4 bases at J, with 13 bases between the two ends. The CDR3 consists of 14 residues. Germline CDR1 is MNHEY and CDR2 is SMNVEV (reference sequence). The CDR3 is CASSLGRGSYEQYF. CDR3 bases: TGTGCCAGCAGTTTGGGCAGGGGATCGTACGAGCAGTACTTC.

V is TRBV10-2 and J is TRBJ2-7, with D possibly called TRBD1 or TRBD2 (5 bases each). Germline-derived CDR1 and CDR2 are WSHSY and SAAADI. V was cut by 3 bases and J by 2 bases, with 8 bases left in between. The CDR3 length is 13 residues. CDR3 bases: TGCGCCAGCAGTGACGAGGGACCCTACGAGCAGTACTTC. It specifies CASSDEGPYEQYF.

The V gene is TRBV15, the J gene TRBJ2-7; weak D call: TRBD2 (6 bases). This CDR3 is 13 amino acids long. With 5 bases removed from V and 7 bases from J, the gap between germline ends came to 15 bases. Looked up from germline, CDR1 is LNHNV and CDR2 is YYDKDF (reference sequence). CDR3 sequence reads: CATSLGGPKEQYF. CDR3 nucleotides: TGTGCCACCAGCTTAGGAGGGCCAAAGGAGCAGTACTTC.

The V and J genes are TRBV9 and TRBJ1-2; tentatively, D is TRBD1 (5 bases). The germline V and J ends were trimmed by 0 bases and 4 bases, with 16 bases remaining between them. CDR1 is SGDLS and CDR2 is YYNGEE in the germline V gene. This CDR3 has 16 amino acids. The CDR3 spells CASSVGNRGQIYGYTF. The CDR3 DNA sequence: TGTGCCAGCAGCGTAGGAAACCGGGGCCAGATCTATGGCTACACCTTC.

The genes are TRBV2 and TRBJ2-7; TRBD2 aligns across 7 bases. In germline, CDR1 is SNHLY, CDR2 FYNNEI. The ends lost 0 bases at V and 8 bases at J; junction bases unmatched: 13. The CDR3 runs 16 residues. The CDR3 spells CASSEANRAGPAQQYF. CDR3 sequence (DNA): TGTGCCAGCAGTGAAGCGAACCGAGCGGGGCCAGCCCAGCAGTACTTC.

The gene calls are TRBV29-1 and TRBJ2-1, with a weak D call TRBD1 (5 bases). Trimming took 3 bases from V and 10 from J, leaving 13 bases between them. CDR3 length equals 12 residues. CDR1 and CDR2 from the germline V gene are SQVTM and ANQGSEA. The CDR3 spells CSVEAGYGEQFF. The CDR3 nucleotides read TGCAGCGTTGAGGCAGGGTACGGCGAGCAGTTCTTC.

The chain is built from TRBV21-1 and TRBJ2-7; the table's D call, TRBD2, was not checked against the DNA. TRBV21-1 is classified as a pseudogene. The CDR3 contains 13 residues. The CDR3 protein is CASSMRASYEQYF. The CDR3 coding sequence is TGTGCCAGCAGCATGAGGGCCTCCTACGAGCAGTACTTC.

V and J are TRBV27 and TRBJ2-1; D gene uncertain. The CDR3 contains 13 residues. Per the germline V gene, CDR1 is MNHEY and CDR2 is SMNVEV (reference sequence). Trimming took off 6 bases at V and 7 bases at J, with 13 bases between the two ends. This CDR3 reads CASRRELVNEQFF. DNA for the CDR3: TGTGCCAGCAGAAGAGAGTTGGTGAATGAGCAGTTCTTC.

This clone appeared a single time. The V gene is TRBV5-1, the J gene TRBJ1-5, with D possibly being TRBD1 (5 bases). The germline V gene encodes CDR1 SGHRS and CDR2 YFSETQ. The CDR3 is 15 amino acids. V gave up 2 bases and J gave up 1 base, with 10 bases separating them. CDR3 sequence (DNA): TGCGCCAGCAGCTTACTGCCAGGGAGCAATCAGCCCCAGCATTTT. Translating gives CASSLLPGSNQPQHF.

The genes are TRBV11-2 and TRBJ2-7, with a possible D match to TRBD2 (5 bases). The CDR3 has 16 residues. Germline CDR1 SGHAT, CDR2 FQNNGV. V was trimmed by 3 bases and J by 0 bases, leaving 15 bases between them. The CDR3 region has the DNA TGTGCCAGCAGCTTGAGAGGGAGCACTCTCTCCTACGAGCAGTACTTC. It translates to CASSLRGSTLSYEQYF. The full variable domain, in which reference TRBV11-2 and TRBJ2-7 provide the parts outside the CDR3, is EAGVAQSPRYKIIEKRQSVAFWCNPISGHATLYWYQQILGQGPKLLIQFQNNGVVDDSQLPKDRFSAERLKGVDSTLKIQPAKLEDSAVYLCASSLRGSTLSYEQYFGPGTRLTVT.